Shown below are 9 T cell receptor beta chains from a single sample sequenced in a study of OX40 agonist ivuxolimab in advanced cancers. Assay: immunoSEQ multiplex PCR; the TCRdb copy retains only in-frame clones and omits some. This table has 55,000 to 85,000 clones, roughly 80% appearing once. The sample was CD4+ or CD8+ T cells sorted from blood, taken in a trial of the OX40 agonist ivuxolimab. The source is an adult with an advanced solid tumor such as melanoma, head and neck, liver or kidney cancer.

The V gene is TRBV10-3, the J gene TRBJ1-1; 7 nucleotides agree with TRBD1. CDR3 length: 16 amino acids. Germline V CDR1 and CDR2: ENHRY, SYGVKD. The junction had 12 bases not matched to a gene; V was cut back by 6 bases and J by 2 bases. The CDR3: CAIRGDRVWGNTEAFF. Written as DNA, the CDR3 is TGTGCCATCAGGGGCGACAGGGTGTGGGGAAACACTGAAGCTTTCTTT.

The chain links TRBV5-5 to TRBJ1-1; D remains unclear. Per germline, CDR1 SGHKS and CDR2 YYEKEE (reference sequence). Trimming shortened V by 4 bases and J by 4 bases, and 14 bases separated the two germline ends. CDR3 length: 14 amino acids. CDR3 sequence reads: CASSVLGSGTEAFF. The CDR3 DNA is TGTGCCAGCAGCGTCTTGGGGTCCGGCACTGAAGCTTTCTTT.

This clone was seen a few times. The chain recombines TRBV19 with TRBJ1-1; a weak D match, TRBD1 (5 bases). Germline V gene data show CDR1 as LNHDA and CDR2 as SQIVND (reference sequence). The V end was cut by 0 bases, the J end by 11 bases, with 10 bases between. The CDR3 has 12 amino acids. CDR3 bases: TGTGCCAGTAGTATAGATCTCAGGGTTGCTTTCTTT. Its protein is CASSIDLRVAFF.

The V call is TRBV4-2, the J call TRBJ2-7; D possibly corresponds to TRBD2 (5 bases). V was trimmed by 4 bases and J by 2 bases, leaving 15 bases between them. Germline values: CDR1 LGHNA, CDR2 YNFKEQ. The CDR3 contains 15 residues. The CDR3 loop reads CASSPGERHTYEQYF. The CDR3 coding sequence is TGTGCCAGCAGCCCCGGGGAACGGCACACCTACGAGCAGTACTTC.

The gene calls are TRBV29-1 and TRBJ2-3, with 9 bases that match TRBD2. Germline CDR1 is SQVTM and CDR2 is ANQGSEA. V lost 4 bases, J lost 3 bases, and 17 bases stayed unmatched. The CDR3 is made up of 18 amino acids. CDR3 in amino acids: CSVAHWSGRLAATDTQYF. The CDR3 coding sequence is TGCAGCGTTGCGCACTGGTCCGGAAGACTAGCGGCGACAGATACGCAGTATTTT.

In its sample, this clone was seen a few times. The gene calls are TRBV4-2 and TRBJ1-5; tentative D call: TRBD1 (5 bases). V lost 0 bases and J 7 bases, leaving 13 bases between the germline ends. Germline V gives CDR1 LGHNA, CDR2 YNFKEQ. The length of the CDR3 is 15 residues. CDR3 region: CASSQEIRQTQPQHF. The CDR3 DNA reads as TGTGCCAGCAGCCAAGAGATAAGACAGACCCAGCCCCAGCATTTT.

This chain uses TRBV6-5 with TRBJ1-1; 7 bases are a match to TRBD1. The CDR3 totals 13 residues. V trimming: 7 bases; J trimming: 4 bases; junction bases outside the gene matches: 6. Germline V gene lookup returns CDR1 MNHEY and CDR2 SVGAGI. CDR3 sequence: CASTETGSTEAFF. Here the CDR3 DNA reads TGTGCCAGCACCGAGACAGGGAGCACTGAAGCTTTCTTT.

This clone was seen just once. The genes are TRBV19 and TRBJ1-3; no clear D. V lost 10 bases and J lost 0, with 16 bases in between. There are 15 residues in the CDR3. The germline V gene encodes CDR1 LNHDA and CDR2 SQIVND (reference sequence). The CDR3 DNA reads TGTGCCATATCGAGTGGCAGCTCCTCTGGAAACACCATATATTTT. Encoded protein: CAISSGSSSGNTIYF.

The chain carries TRBV29-1 and TRBJ1-2; D may be TRBD1 (5 bases). The CDR3 is 13 amino acids. Germline CDR1 and CDR2: SQVTM and ANQGSEA. V dropped 0 bases and J dropped 5 bases, with 10 bases sitting between them. CDR3 coding DNA: TGCAGCGTTGAAGAGGGGGGAGGGTATGGCTACACCTTC. It codes for CSVEEGGGYGYTF.